What follows are 9 T cell receptor beta chains derived from one specimen sequenced in a study of blood T cell repertoires in COVID-19. The method was immunoSEQ multiplex PCR; TCRdb's version includes in-frame clones alone and lacks a portion of them. Of some 300,000 clones in the sample, 90% to 95% were seen once. Sequencing was performed on PBMCs or T cells enriched from blood (not recorded which). The receptors were sampled from a woman aged 25 to 39 who had been exposed to COVID-19.

The chain is built from TRBV19 and TRBJ2-1, with 11 positions matching TRBD2. CDR1 LNHDA and CDR2 SQIVND come from the germline V gene (reference sequence). The CDR3 is 15 residues long. Trimming removed 7 bases from V and 2 bases from J; junction bases left unmatched: 4. The CDR3 region is CASTFSGGAYNEQFF. The CDR3 DNA reads as TGTGCCAGTACCTTTAGCGGGGGGGCCTACAATGAGCAGTTCTTC.

This chain links TRBV5-1 with TRBJ1-4; the match to TRBD1 covers 7 bases. J was trimmed by 5 bases and V by 4 bases; bases with no gene match: 8. Germline V gene data show CDR1 as SGHRS and CDR2 as YFSETQ. This CDR3 is 15 amino acids long. CDR3: CASSGGQVLNEKLFF. Here the CDR3 DNA reads TGCGCCAGCAGCGGCGGACAGGTTCTCAATGAAAAACTGTTTTTT.

The rearrangement joins TRBV12-3 or TRBV12-4 to TRBJ1-2; 8 positions match TRBD1. V lost 6 bases, J lost 6 bases, and 6 bases stayed unmatched. CDR3 length: 13 residues. The CDR3 DNA reads TGTGCCAGCAGGGTGGACAGGGCACATGGCTACACCTTC. Translation: CASRVDRAHGYTF.

The J gene is TRBJ2-1, the V gene TRBV11-2; 7 nucleotides match TRBD2. The CDR3 runs to 14 residues. Germline V gene data show CDR1 as SGHAT and CDR2 as FQNNGV. With 4 bases clipped from V and 4 bases from J, the junction kept 4 bases outside the gene matches. The CDR3 DNA reads TGTGCCAGCAGCTACCTGGGGGGGTACAATGAGCAGTTCTTC. Its translation: CASSYLGGYNEQFF.

The rearrangement uses TRBV5-1 and TRBJ2-7, with 7 bases matching TRBD1. Germline CDR1 reads SGHRS; CDR2 reads YFSETQ. The CDR3 runs 15 residues. Trimming removed 4 bases from V and 4 bases from J; junction bases left unmatched: 11. The CDR3 nucleotides are TGCGCCAGCAGCCCGATGACGGGCAGGGGGTACGAGCAGTACTTC. Protein sequence: CASSPMTGRGYEQYF.

The chain links TRBV7-9 to TRBJ1-1, with no clear D. Trimming cost V 5 bases and J 0 bases, with 7 bases left between them. Germline V gene lookup returns CDR1 SEHNR and CDR2 FQNEAQ (reference sequence). The length of the CDR3 is 13 residues. CDR3 region: CASSPRVNTEAFF. CDR3 bases: TGTGCCAGCAGCCCGAGGGTGAACACTGAAGCTTTCTTT.

The genes are TRBV29-1 and TRBJ2-3; maybe TRBD2 (6 bases). The V gene's germline CDR1 is SQVTM and CDR2 ANQGSEA. The CDR3 covers 13 residues. V lost 4 bases, J lost 4 bases, and 12 bases lay in between. The DNA of the CDR3 is TGCAGCGTTGCCCCCGGGAGCGCAGATACGCAGTATTTT. Amino acids: CSVAPGSADTQYF.

The chain carries TRBV30 and TRBJ1-5; a weak D match, TRBD1 (5 bases). Germline values: CDR1 GTSNPN, CDR2 SVGIG (reference sequence). V lost 0 bases, J lost 6 bases, and 15 bases lay in between. The CDR3 covers 15 residues. The CDR3 DNA sequence: TGTGCCTGGAGTGTACCCCAGGGACTCCGTCAGCCCCAGCATTTT. It translates to CAWSVPQGLRQPQHF.

Remarks on this clone: Other DNA sequences in the sample encode the same CDR3. The V gene is TRBV7-9, the J gene TRBJ2-5; D perhaps matches TRBD2 (6 bases). V was pared by 3 bases and J by 5 bases, with 7 bases between. Germline assignment: CDR1 SEHNR and CDR2 FQNEAQ (reference sequence). CDR3 length: 12 residues. The CDR3 DNA follows: TGTGCCAGCAGCTTGGGGAGGGAGACCCAGTACTTC. Its protein product is CASSLGRETQYF.